A single T cell receptor (beta chain) is shown here with its context. This clone's antigen is unknown. No base qualities exist here, and no much larger clone lies one base off it. The sample originates from a study of blood T cells in healthy people across ages (dated by TCRdb to between 2015 and 2016). A note on the overall study: In model experiments, roughly one uniquely barcoded TCR beta cDNA molecule per two T cells was captured by template switching. Using the same blood draw, the study looked at two additional independent replicas of 1 million unique cDNA reads for two donors, one aged 18 to 30 and the other aged 80 or older. Donors were grouped into four age groups: young (average 16 years), middle-aged (about 40), aged (around 60) and long-lived (about 89). To track age-related changes in TCR beta repertoire diversity, the study relied on deep sequencing normalized with unique cDNA molecular identifiers. To avoid experimental bias, donors of different ages were spread randomly across the sequencing lanes.

From the germline V gene, CDR1 is MNHEY and CDR2 is SVGEGT. Including cysteine and phenylalanine, the CDR3 has 15 amino acids. Only the CDR3 part of the read is kept: 45 bases, read in frame from the first base. V lost 2 bases and J lost 7 bases; the stretch between them is 15 bases long. Broader findings and caveats from the paper: Total diversity estimates from one million sequenced T cells were considered lower bounds and underestimates. Conclusive comparison of naive and antigen-experienced compartments was prevented by the profiling of bulk unsorted PBMCs. Compared with the aged group, the long-lived group had more naive CD4+ T cells, fewer expanded clones and increased TCR diversity, suggesting age selection. Because the CMV infection status of the donors was unknown, age-related changes in expanded clonotypes may potentially have been confounded. There was a strong correlation between observed TCR beta diversity and the percentage of naive T cells measured by flow cytometry. Observed TCR beta diversity per million T cells fell roughly linearly with age, and a significant reduction was already apparent by age about 43.

Library preparation used 5' RACE. The listed sequencing device is Illumina HiSeq 2500. The second PCR ran for about 7 to 11 cycles and used a J-beta primer mix along with a sample-barcoded 5' primer. A template-switch 5' adaptor carrying 12 random nucleotides introduced a unique molecular identifier onto each TCR beta cDNA molecule. Each sample yielded at least 2.5 million CDR3-containing paired-end reads. First-strand cDNA synthesis was performed from all RNA using the Mint cDNA synthesis kit, with priming by a TRBC-specific oligonucleotide. Following uracil-DNA glycosylase treatment, a first 18-cycle PCR with universal primers M1SS and BC2_uni_R was performed on all cDNA. Per the original workflow: Each sample was normalized by randomly selecting 1 million high-quality reads, each carrying a distinct molecular identifier. Instead of being binned into consensus sequences, reads with shared molecular identifiers were discarded. MiTCR, run with a Q25 quality threshold and the strictest error-elimination algorithm, handled CDR3 identification, clonotype clustering and error correction. Lower-bound total TCR beta diversity was estimated with a nonparametric unseen species model using Euler transformation. In TCRdb, the public reads were trimmed at Q25 with fastp and aligned with MiXCR, with productive beta chains retained. Every entry covers one CDR3 protein and lists the most common genes and DNA from its rows. The V and J calls reflect TCRdb's pipeline rather than the authors' work. Within this sample are hundreds of thousands of distinct CDR3 sequences, with around 41% of them counted one time only. The ten largest clones represent 30% of the sample.

Donors were around 37 systemically healthy Caucasian individuals from Russia aged roughly 6 to 100 years. Each donor gave around 9 milliliters of peripheral blood, collected into EDTA-treated Vacutainer tubes. Ficoll-Paque density-gradient centrifugation was used to isolate PBMCs, with at least 6 million per sample. Total RNA was extracted from PBMCs with Trizol reagent, with at least 6 micrograms obtained per sample. The percentages of naive CD45RAhigh/CD27high T cells were determined by flow cytometry on a PBMC aliquot from every donor. This chain joins TRBV6-2 or TRBV6-3 to TRBJ1-5; perhaps TRBD1 is the D gene, with 5 bases matching. Material for sequencing was blood. The TCR originated in a man older than 75 in good health. The nucleotide sequence is given as TGTGCCAGCAGTTACATAAATGACAGAAAACAGCCCCAGCATTTT. This is translated as CASSYINDRKQPQHF.